This T cell receptor (beta chain) stems from a study of T-cell memory formation after mild COVID-19. About the research overall: Clusters of TCRs were largely donor specific.

The study, taken as a whole, reports: Later expanders leaned toward CD4+, whereas clones contracting from day 15 to 85 were balanced CD4/CD8. The authors left the SARS-CoV-2 specificity of second-wave clones peaking on day 37 unconfirmed. A subset of responding clones appeared in pre-infection memory, suggesting cross-reactive memory joined.

This clonotype was observed a few times. Antigen: not known. MiXCR, run by TCRdb on the 5' RACE reads, gives a single entry per CDR3 protein. The sample consists of 300,000 to 350,000 distinct CDR3 sequences, approximately 12% of them appearing once. The source is a man between 18 and 35 years old who had mild COVID-19 (a few samples of this study predate the infection). Cell type and time point are not known. Sequencing was done on a sample of PBMCs or a T cell subset sorted from them (not recorded which).

CDR3 sequence (DNA): TGTGCCAGCAGCCAATTCGGGGCTGGGTGGAACACTGAAGCTTTCTTT. This translates into CASSQFGAGWNTEAFF. V usage is TRBV3-1 and J usage is TRBJ1-1; weak D call: TRBD1 (5 bases). The germline V gene encodes CDR1 LGHDT and CDR2 YNNKEL (reference sequence). V lost 2 bases, J lost 1 base, and 14 bases lay in between. CDR3 size: 16 residues.